The 9 T cell receptor beta chains below all came from one sample that was sequenced in a study of CD8+CD57+ T cells in acquired aplastic anemia. TCR beta VDJ combinations and CDR3 sequences were profiled from genomic DNA. A single record per CDR3 protein comes from TCRdb applying MiXCR to the reads. Here the sample spans about 180,000 distinct CDR3 sequences, approximately 49% being singletons. Source material: sorted CD4+, CD8+, or CD8+CD57+ T cells (not recorded which) from PBMCs. Source of these receptors: a human donor in good health.

In its sample, this clonotype was seen many times. The chain uses TRBV24-1 and TRBJ2-1, with 13 positions matching TRBD2. With V trimmed by 4 bases and J by 8 bases, 4 bases remained unmatched. The length of the CDR3 is 15 residues. Germline values: CDR1 KGHDR, CDR2 SFDVKD. The CDR3 region is CATSDPGLAGDEQFF. In DNA form, the CDR3 reads TGTGCCACCAGTGACCCCGGACTAGCGGGAGATGAGCAGTTCTTC.

V is TRBV24-1 and J is TRBJ2-3, with 9 bases that match TRBD1. Trimming cost V 2 bases and J 5 bases; bases outside gene matches: 7. Germline V gene sequence: CDR1 KGHDR, CDR2 SFDVKD. CDR3 length: 16 amino acids. In DNA, the CDR3 is TGTGCCACCAGTGATTCCTTACAGGGGGCAGGAGATACGCAGTATTTT. Encoded protein: CATSDSLQGAGDTQYF.

The chain combines TRBV7-9 with TRBJ1-2; 7 bases map to TRBD1. Germline CDR1 is SEHNR and CDR2 is FQNEAQ (reference sequence). V shed 5 bases and J 6 bases; nucleotides not matched to a gene: 9. CDR3 length: 14 residues. In nucleotides, the CDR3 is TGTGCCAGCAGCCTAGGGGAGGGGGCGAATGGCTACACCTTC. Its protein product is CASSLGEGANGYTF.

J is TRBJ2-3 and V is TRBV29-1; 8 bases line up with TRBD2. After removal of 4 bases from V and 4 bases from J, the junction contained 7 bases not matched to a gene. CDR1 and CDR2 from the germline V gene are SQVTM and ANQGSEA. The CDR3 spans 14 residues. CDR3 DNA: TGCAGCGTTGGTGGCGGACTAGCCCCAGATACGCAGTATTTT. It yields the protein CSVGGGLAPDTQYF.

V gene TRBV20-1 combines with J gene TRBJ2-4; the match to TRBD2 covers 7 bases. The trim removed 6 bases at V and 0 bases at J, leaving 14 bases unmatched. CDR3 length: 17 amino acids. Per germline, CDR1 DFQATT and CDR2 SNEGSKA (reference sequence). This chain's CDR3 is CSAKEVIAGLAKNIQYF. DNA for the CDR3: TGCAGTGCAAAGGAGGTAATAGCGGGTCTAGCCAAAAACATTCAGTACTTC.

This sequence joins TRBV10-3 and TRBJ2-5; D gene unclear. The V gene lost 8 bases and the J gene lost 1 base, with 5 bases spanning the gap. The CDR3 spans 11 residues. The germline CDR1 and CDR2 sequences are ENHRY and SYGVKD. CDR3 DNA: TGTGCCATCGCTTCCCAAGAGACCCAGTACTTC. This gives the protein CAIASQETQYF.

The V gene is TRBV20-1, the J gene TRBJ2-7; 8 bases are shared with TRBD1. The germline V gene has CDR1 DFQATT and CDR2 SNEGSKA (reference sequence). The CDR3 is 11 residues long. CDR3 region: CRGDRPYEQYF. CDR3 sequence (DNA): TGCAGGGGGGACAGGCCCTACGAGCAGTACTTC.

The genes are TRBV29-1 and TRBJ2-1, with a possible D match to TRBD1 (6 bases). The CDR3 contains 14 residues. The V end lost 5 bases, the J end lost 1 base, and 12 bases lay between the germline ends. CDR1 SQVTM and CDR2 ANQGSEA come from the germline V gene. CDR3 amino acids: CSVRNRVSYNEQFF. CDR3 DNA: TGCAGCGTTCGAAACAGGGTATCCTACAATGAGCAGTTCTTC.

The chain couples TRBV29-1 to TRBJ1-1; D possibly corresponds to TRBD1 (5 bases). This CDR3 comprises 12 residues. Trimming pared 3 bases from V and 4 bases from J, leaving 9 bases between. From germline, CDR1 is SQVTM and CDR2 ANQGSEA. CDR3 nucleotide sequence: TGCAGCGTTGACGGGGGACGCACTGAAGCTTTCTTT. Its protein is CSVDGGRTEAFF.